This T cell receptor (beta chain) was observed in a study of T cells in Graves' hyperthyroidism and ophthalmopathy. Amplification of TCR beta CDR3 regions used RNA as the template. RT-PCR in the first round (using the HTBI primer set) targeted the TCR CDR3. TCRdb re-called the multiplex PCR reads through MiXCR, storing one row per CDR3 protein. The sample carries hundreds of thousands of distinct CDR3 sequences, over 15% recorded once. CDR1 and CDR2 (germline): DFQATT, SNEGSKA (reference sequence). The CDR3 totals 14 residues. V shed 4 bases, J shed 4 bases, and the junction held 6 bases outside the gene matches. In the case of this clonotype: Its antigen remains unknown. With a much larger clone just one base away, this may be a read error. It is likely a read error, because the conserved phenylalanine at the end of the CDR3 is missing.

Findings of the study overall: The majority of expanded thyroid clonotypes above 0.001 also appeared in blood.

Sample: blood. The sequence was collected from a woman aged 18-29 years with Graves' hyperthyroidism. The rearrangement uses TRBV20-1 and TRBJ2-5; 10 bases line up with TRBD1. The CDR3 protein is CSATTGTGAETQYS. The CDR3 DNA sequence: TGCAGTGCTACCACAGGGACAGGGGCAGAGACCCAGTACTCC.